These T cell receptor beta chains were read from a single sample in a study of cytomegalovirus exposure and HLA in healthy donors. Generated by immunoSEQ multiplex PCR, the TCRdb table keeps only in-frame clones and is missing some. The table includes 160,000 or so clones, approximately 80% detected once. Sequencing was carried out using PBMCs. These receptors originate from a man aged 18 to 29 in good health and CMV-seropositive. The CDR3 runs from the conserved cysteine through the conserved F or W. The D gene is left open where the match is weak. Only part of the rows carry a size: once, few, many, or a class if the clone is expanded.

clone_size	v_call	d_call	j_call	cdr3_aa	cdr3_nt
NA	TRBV30	NA	TRBJ2-3	CAWSVYGITDTQYF	TGTGCCTGGAGTGTATACGGTATCACAGATACGCAGTATTTT
NA	TRBV6-5	TRBD1	TRBJ1-5	CASSSTGGGNQPQHF	TGTGCCAGCAGTTCGACAGGGGGTGGCAATCAGCCCCAGCATTTT
NA	TRBV5-1	NA	TRBJ2-7	CASSFGGRYEQYF	TGCGCCAGCAGCTTCGGGGGACGCTACGAGCAGTACTTC
NA	TRBV7-2	NA	TRBJ2-2	CASSLLGVNTGELFF	TGTGCCAGCAGCTTACTAGGAGTGAACACCGGGGAGCTGTTTTTT
NA	TRBV6-1	NA	TRBJ1-2	CASTPARGNGYTF	TGTGCCAGCACCCCCGCAAGGGGGAATGGCTACACCTTC
few	TRBV29-1	TRBD1	TRBJ2-1	CSVEVWTGPYNEQFF	TGCAGCGTTGAAGTCTGGACAGGGCCATACAATGAGCAGTTCTTC
once	TRBV19	TRBD1	TRBJ1-2	CASSPVGQGPYTF	TGTGCCAGTAGTCCCGTCGGACAGGGCCCCTACACCTTC
few	TRBV4-2	TRBD1	TRBJ1-1	CASSQDYPIWTGYTEAFF	TGTGCCAGCAGCCAAGATTACCCCATTTGGACAGGATACACTGAAGCTTTCTTT
NA	TRBV28	NA	TRBJ2-7	CASSPDRPLYEQYF	TGTGCCAGCAGTCCCGACAGGCCGCTGTACGAGCAGTACTTC
NA	TRBV30	NA	TRBJ2-1	CAWVGQIEQFF	TGTGCCTGGGTGGGGCAAATTGAGCAGTTCTTC
NA	TRBV6-1	TRBD2	TRBJ2-1	CASILAELSYNEQFF	TGTGCCAGTATCCTAGCGGAACTCTCCTACAATGAGCAGTTCTTC
NA	TRBV5-8	NA	TRBJ1-5	CASSSPGRAVYNQPQHF	TGTGCCAGCAGCTCCCCTGGGAGGGCGGTGTACAATCAGCCCCAGCATTTT
NA	TRBV27	TRBD1	TRBJ1-2	CASSPRTGGFGYTF	TGTGCCAGCAGTCCGAGGACAGGGGGCTTTGGCTACACCTTC
NA	TRBV9	NA	TRBJ1-5	CASLRIRDLNYSNQPQHF	TGTGCCAGCCTTAGGATCCGAGACTTAAACTATAGCAATCAGCCCCAGCATTTT
NA	TRBV19	TRBD1	TRBJ1-2	CASSPGQGYGYTF	TGTGCCAGTAGCCCGGGACAGGGCTATGGCTACACCTTC
NA	TRBV2	NA	TRBJ1-1	CASRPPTGSEWTEAFF	TGTGCCAGCAGACCGCCGACCGGGAGCGAATGGACTGAAGCTTTCTTT
few	TRBV6-5	NA	TRBJ2-7	CASSYSGKVAVEQYF	TGTGCCAGCAGTTACTCGGGCAAGGTCGCCGTCGAGCAGTACTTC
NA	TRBV6-1	NA	TRBJ2-2	CASSEGGSTGELFF	TGTGCCAGCAGTGAAGGTGGGAGCACCGGGGAGCTGTTTTTT
NA	TRBV7-2	TRBD2	TRBJ2-5	CASSPLTSGSQETQYF	TGTGCCAGCAGCCCACTGACTAGCGGATCCCAAGAGACCCAGTACTTC
NA	TRBV5-6	NA	TRBJ2-7	CASSLLWGEYEQYF	TGTGCCAGCAGCTTGTTGTGGGGGGAGTACGAGCAGTACTTC
NA	TRBV19	TRBD2	TRBJ2-3	CASSIPTSGITDTQYF	TGTGCCAGTAGTATACCCACTAGCGGGATCACAGATACGCAGTATTTT
NA	TRBV6-5	TRBD2	TRBJ2-2	CASSYVPSGNTGELFF	TGTGCCAGCAGTTACGTACCTAGCGGTAACACCGGGGAGCTGTTTTTT
NA	TRBV15	NA	TRBJ2-7	CATSRDLGGGTSEQYF	TGTGCCACCAGCAGAGATTTAGGTGGGGGGACCTCCGAGCAGTACTTC
NA	TRBV19	TRBD1	TRBJ1-5	CASSDRGQGTVAAQHF	TGTGCCAGTAGTGACCGAGGACAGGGGACGGTGGCAGCCCAGCATTTT
NA	TRBV6-1	NA	TRBJ1-1	CASRRMNTEAFF	TGTGCCAGCAGGCGAATGAACACTGAAGCTTTCTTT
few	TRBV7-9	NA	TRBJ1-4	CASSPGSEKLFF	TGTGCCAGCAGCCCCGGGTCGGAAAAACTGTTTTTT
NA	TRBV29-1	TRBD1	TRBJ1-1	CSGQGNRAEAFF	TGCAGCGGACAGGGCAATCGTGCTGAAGCTTTCTTT
NA	TRBV7-9	NA	TRBJ1-1	CATTWSEAFF	TGTGCCACCACGTGGAGTGAAGCTTTCTTT
NA	TRBV10-3	NA	TRBJ2-7	CAISGAGWEQYF	TGTGCCATCAGTGGAGCCGGGTGGGAGCAGTACTTC
NA	TRBV7-9	NA	TRBJ2-5	CASSFATGPLTQYF	TGTGCCAGCAGCTTTGCTACCGGTCCTTTAACCCAGTACTTC
NA	TRBV5-1	TRBD1	TRBJ2-1	CASSLRMSRDRYPYNEQFF	TGCGCCAGCAGCTTACGAATGTCCCGGGACAGGTACCCCTACAATGAGCAGTTCTTC
NA	TRBV5-6	TRBD1	TRBJ2-7	CASSLLGQGDYEQYF	TGTGCCAGCAGCTTGTTGGGACAGGGGGACTACGAGCAGTACTTC
once	TRBV29-1	TRBD2	TRBJ2-1	CSVAGTSGSSYNEQFF	TGCAGCGTCGCCGGGACTAGCGGTAGCTCCTACAATGAGCAGTTCTTC
NA	TRBV2	TRBD1	TRBJ1-1	CASNHRGLVEAFF	TGTGCCAGCAATCACAGGGGTCTAGTTGAAGCTTTCTTT
NA	TRBV13	TRBD2	TRBJ2-3	CASSRPWGGADTQYF	TGTGCCAGCAGCCGGCCATGGGGGGGGGCAGATACGCAGTATTTT
NA	TRBV28	TRBD1	TRBJ1-2	CASSSGQGRPGYTF	TGTGCCAGCAGTTCGGGACAGGGAAGACCCGGCTACACCTTC
NA	TRBV21-1	NA	TRBJ1-5	CASSKKGQESNQPQHF	TGTGCCAGCAGCAAGAAGGGACAGGAGAGCAATCAGCCCCAGCATTTT
NA	TRBV5-6	NA	TRBJ1-5	CASSLYELNQPQHF	TGTGCCAGCAGCTTGTACGAACTCAATCAGCCCCAGCATTTT
NA	TRBV15	NA	TRBJ1-2	CATSRDRTAGKNGYTF	TGTGCCACCAGCAGAGATCGTACGGCAGGGAAGAATGGCTACACCTTC
few	TRBV5-6	NA	TRBJ2-7	CASSLDPAGDSEQYF	TGTGCCAGCAGCTTGGACCCCGCCGGGGATTCCGAGCAGTACTTC
NA	TRBV7-9	TRBD2	TRBJ2-7	CASSFVAGGFTEQYF	TGTGCCAGCAGCTTTGTGGCGGGAGGGTTCACCGAGCAGTACTTC
NA	TRBV5-1	TRBD1	TRBJ2-7	CASSAGTGLIGEQYF	TGCGCCAGCAGCGCCGGGACAGGGTTAATCGGCGAGCAGTACTTC
NA	TRBV28	NA	TRBJ1-4	CASSFHSDYEKLFF	TGTGCCAGCAGTTTTCATTCAGACTATGAAAAACTGTTTTTT
NA	TRBV7-9	NA	TRBJ1-3	CASSLGHGNTIYF	TGTGCCAGCAGCTTAGGACACGGAAACACCATATATTTT
once	TRBV5-6	TRBD1	TRBJ2-1	CASSGRTGSGSSEQFF	TGTGCCAGCAGCGGGAGGACAGGGTCAGGTTCCAGTGAGCAGTTCTTC
NA	TRBV10-1	NA	TRBJ1-2	CASTNAGYGYTF	TGCGCCAGCACCAATGCGGGCTATGGCTACACCTTC
NA	TRBV5-1	TRBD2	TRBJ2-2	CASSLEVSGRNTGELFF	TGCGCCAGCAGCTTGGAAGTGAGCGGGAGGAACACCGGGGAGCTGTTTTTT
NA	TRBV27	NA	TRBJ1-2	CASSLRDTYDYGYTF	TGTGCCAGCAGTTTAAGGGACACTTATGATTATGGCTACACCTTC
NA	TRBV6-1	NA	TRBJ1-1	CASGSDTLNTEAFF	TGTGCCAGCGGGTCGGACACGCTGAACACTGAAGCTTTCTTT
NA	TRBV6-5	NA	TRBJ2-5	CASSPWTALWETQYF	TGTGCCAGCAGTCCCTGGACAGCCTTGTGGGAGACCCAGTACTTC
NA	TRBV15	TRBD2	TRBJ2-1	CATSSGGTTYNEQFF	TGTGCCACCAGCAGTGGCGGGACTACCTACAATGAGCAGTTCTTC